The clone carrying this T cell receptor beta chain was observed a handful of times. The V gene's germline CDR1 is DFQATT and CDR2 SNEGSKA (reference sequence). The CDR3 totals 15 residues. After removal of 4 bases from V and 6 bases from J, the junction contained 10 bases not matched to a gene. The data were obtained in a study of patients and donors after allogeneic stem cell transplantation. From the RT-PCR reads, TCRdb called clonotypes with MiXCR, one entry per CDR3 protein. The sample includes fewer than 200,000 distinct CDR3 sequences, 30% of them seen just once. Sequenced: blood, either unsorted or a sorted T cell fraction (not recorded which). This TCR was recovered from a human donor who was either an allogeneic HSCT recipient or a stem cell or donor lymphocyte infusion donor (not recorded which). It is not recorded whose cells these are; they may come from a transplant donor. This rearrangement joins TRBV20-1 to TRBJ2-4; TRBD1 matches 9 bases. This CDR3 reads CSAKITGGAGNIQYF. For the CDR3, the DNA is TGCAGTGCTAAAATAACAGGGGGCGCCGGAAACATTCAGTACTTC.